This T cell receptor beta chain was sequenced during a study of T cell changes during pregnancy in multiple sclerosis (dated by TCRdb to about 2019). As for the study more broadly: Changes in the T cell repertoire over the course of pregnancy were examined in this study in women with multiple sclerosis.

V and J lose 5 bases and 3 bases, and a span of 19 bases separates them. Including the terminal cysteine and phenylalanine, the CDR3 comprises 17 residues. Only CDR3 DNA is held: 51 bases, read in frame from base 1. CDR1 MDHEN and CDR2 SYDVKM are derived from the germline V gene. With respect to this clone: Which antigen it targets is not known. Base quality data are lacking; no much larger clone is found one base away.

Libraries were prepared through the immunoSEQ multiplex PCR assay. The table was pulled from immuneACCESS by TCRdb, which kept in-frame rearrangements only. Such tables lose some clones; where checked, under half of the loss comes from unresolved V genes, and the rest has no known cause. For this sample there are about 68,000 clones; about 91% appear just once. Around 1.5% of the sample lies in the top ten. The receptor comes from a female donor in good health, enrolled as a control in a pregnancy study. The chain is encoded by TRBV28 joined to TRBJ1-4, with an unclear D gene assignment. The sample consisted of peripheral blood, taken in the second trimester of pregnancy. The nucleotide sequence reads TGTGCCAGCAGTACCCCTGGCGGGGTCAAGTCTAATGAAAAACTGTTTTTT. Its amino acids are CASSTPGGVKSNEKLFF.